This TCR beta chain originates from a study of blood T cell repertoires in COVID-19. The overall study: In each case, the material was cDNA or gDNA derived from T cells, B-cell-depleted T cells, or PBMCs.

The authors' processing: Amplifying reference gene primers gave estimates of nucleated cell counts. Assay: immunoSEQ multiplex PCR; the TCRdb copy retains only in-frame clones and omits some. V and J calls and clone size are those listed in that table; D and trimming were worked out from the DNA. The sample shows fewer than 200,000 clones, under 85% of them seen only once. In germline, CDR1 is SNHLY, CDR2 FYNNEI. V was pared by 2 bases and J by 4 bases, with 6 bases of the junction left unmatched. The CDR3 spans 16 residues. Sequences were obtained from peripheral blood. The TCR comes from a human donor in a cohort sampled during active COVID-19. The V and J genes are TRBV2 and TRBJ1-5, with 9 nucleotides matching TRBD1. DNA for the CDR3: TGTGCCAGCAGTGAACCCACAGGGGGCCGTAATCAGCCCCAGCATTTT. Its protein is CASSEPTGGRNQPQHF.